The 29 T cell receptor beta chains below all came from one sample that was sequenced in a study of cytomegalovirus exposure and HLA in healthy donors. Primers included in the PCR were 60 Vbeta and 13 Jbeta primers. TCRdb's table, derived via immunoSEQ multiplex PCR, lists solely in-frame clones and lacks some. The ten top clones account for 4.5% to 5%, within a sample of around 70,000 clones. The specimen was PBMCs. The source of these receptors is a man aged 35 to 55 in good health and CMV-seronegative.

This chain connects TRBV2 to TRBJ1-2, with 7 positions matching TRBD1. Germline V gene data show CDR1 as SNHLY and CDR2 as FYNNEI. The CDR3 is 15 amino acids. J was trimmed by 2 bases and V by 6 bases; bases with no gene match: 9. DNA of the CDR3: TGTGCCAGCAGCGAGGACAGGTTAGGGAACTATGGCTACACCTTC. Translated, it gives CASSEDRLGNYGYTF.

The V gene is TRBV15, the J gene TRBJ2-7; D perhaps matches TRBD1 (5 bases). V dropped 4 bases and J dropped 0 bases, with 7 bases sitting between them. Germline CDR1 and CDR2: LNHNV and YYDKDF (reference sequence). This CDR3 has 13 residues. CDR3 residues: CATSTDTSYEQYF. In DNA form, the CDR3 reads TGTGCCACCAGCACGGACACCTCCTACGAGCAGTACTTC. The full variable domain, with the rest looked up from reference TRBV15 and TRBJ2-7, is DAMVIQNPRYQVTQFGKPVTLSCSQTLNHNVMYWYQQKSSQAPKLLFHYYDKDFNNEADTPDNFQSRRPNTSFCFLDIRSPGLGDTAMYLCATSTDTSYEQYFGPGTRLTVT.

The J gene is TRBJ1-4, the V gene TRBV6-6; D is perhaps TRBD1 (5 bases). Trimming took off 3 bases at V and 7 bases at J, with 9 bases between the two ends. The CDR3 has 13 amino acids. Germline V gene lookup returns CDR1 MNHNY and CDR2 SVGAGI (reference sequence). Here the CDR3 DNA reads TGTGCCAGCAGTTATCGGCAGGGTGAAAAACTGTTTTTT. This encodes CASSYRQGEKLFF.

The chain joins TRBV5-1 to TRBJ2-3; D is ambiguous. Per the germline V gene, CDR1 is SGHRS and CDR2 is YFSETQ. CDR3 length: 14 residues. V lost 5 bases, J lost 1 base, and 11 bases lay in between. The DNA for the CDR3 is TGCGCCAGCAGTCGGGTCTTAGGCACAGATACGCAGTATTTT. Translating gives CASSRVLGTDTQYF.

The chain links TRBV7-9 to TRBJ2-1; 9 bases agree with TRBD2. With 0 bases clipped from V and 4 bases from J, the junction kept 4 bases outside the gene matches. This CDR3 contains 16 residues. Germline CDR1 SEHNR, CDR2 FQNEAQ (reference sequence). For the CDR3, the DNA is TGTGCCAGCAGCTTAGCAGGGCTAGCGGGGTACAATGAGCAGTTCTTC. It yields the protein CASSLAGLAGYNEQFF. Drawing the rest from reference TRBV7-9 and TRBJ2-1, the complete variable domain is DTGVSQNPRHKITKRGQNVTFRCDPISEHNRLYWYRQTLGQGPEFLTYFQNEAQLEKSRLLSDRFSAERPKGSFSTLEIQRTEQGDSAMYLCASSLAGLAGYNEQFFGPGTRLTVL.

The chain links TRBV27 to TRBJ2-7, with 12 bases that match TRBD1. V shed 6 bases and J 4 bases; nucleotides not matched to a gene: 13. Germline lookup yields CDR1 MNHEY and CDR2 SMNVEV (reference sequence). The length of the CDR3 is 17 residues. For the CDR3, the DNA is TGTGCCAGCAGCCACGCCCTGGGGGGACAGGGGGCTTACGAGCAGTACTTC. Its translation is CASSHALGGQGAYEQYF.

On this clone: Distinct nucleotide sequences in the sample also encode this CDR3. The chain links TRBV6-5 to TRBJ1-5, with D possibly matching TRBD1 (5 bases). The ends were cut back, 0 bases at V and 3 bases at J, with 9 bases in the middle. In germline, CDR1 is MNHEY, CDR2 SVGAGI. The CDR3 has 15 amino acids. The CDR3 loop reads CASSYSGQLNQPQHF. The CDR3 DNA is TGTGCCAGCAGTTACTCGGGGCAGCTCAATCAGCCCCAGCATTTT.

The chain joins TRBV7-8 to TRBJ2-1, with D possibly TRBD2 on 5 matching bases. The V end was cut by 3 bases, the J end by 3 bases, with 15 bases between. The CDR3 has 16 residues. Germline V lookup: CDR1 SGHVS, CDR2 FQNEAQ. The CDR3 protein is CASSFGADADYNEQFF. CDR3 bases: TGTGCCAGCAGCTTTGGAGCGGACGCAGACTACAATGAGCAGTTCTTC.

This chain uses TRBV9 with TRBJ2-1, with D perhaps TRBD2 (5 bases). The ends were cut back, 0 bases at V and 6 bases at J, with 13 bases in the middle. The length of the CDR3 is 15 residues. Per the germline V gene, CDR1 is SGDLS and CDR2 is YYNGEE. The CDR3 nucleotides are TGTGCCAGCAGCGTAGCGTTCCCGGGGAGCAATGAGCAGTTCTTC. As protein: CASSVAFPGSNEQFF.

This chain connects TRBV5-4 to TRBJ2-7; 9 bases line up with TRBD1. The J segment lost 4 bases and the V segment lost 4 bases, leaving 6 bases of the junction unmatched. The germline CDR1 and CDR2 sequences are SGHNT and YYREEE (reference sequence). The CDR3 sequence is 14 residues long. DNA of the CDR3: TGTGCCAGCAGCACGGGACAGGGTGAGTACGAGCAGTACTTC. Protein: CASSTGQGEYEQYF.

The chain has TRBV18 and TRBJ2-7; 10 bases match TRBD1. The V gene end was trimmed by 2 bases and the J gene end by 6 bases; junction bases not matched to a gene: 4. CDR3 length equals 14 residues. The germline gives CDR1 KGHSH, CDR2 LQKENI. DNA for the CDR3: TGTGCCAGCTCACCAGGCAGGACAGGGGGCGAGCAGTACTTC. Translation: CASSPGRTGGEQYF.

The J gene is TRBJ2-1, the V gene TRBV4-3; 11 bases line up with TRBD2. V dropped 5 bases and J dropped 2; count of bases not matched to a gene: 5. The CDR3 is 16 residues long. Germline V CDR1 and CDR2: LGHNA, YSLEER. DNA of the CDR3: TGCGCCAGCAGCAAACTAGCGGGGGTTGCCTACAATGAGCAGTTCTTC. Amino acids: CASSKLAGVAYNEQFF.

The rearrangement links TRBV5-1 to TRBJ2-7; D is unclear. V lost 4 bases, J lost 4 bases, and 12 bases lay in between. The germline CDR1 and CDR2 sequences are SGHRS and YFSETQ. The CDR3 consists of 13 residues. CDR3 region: CASSHGSRYEQYF. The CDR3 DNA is TGCGCCAGCAGCCACGGGTCCCGATACGAGCAGTACTTC.

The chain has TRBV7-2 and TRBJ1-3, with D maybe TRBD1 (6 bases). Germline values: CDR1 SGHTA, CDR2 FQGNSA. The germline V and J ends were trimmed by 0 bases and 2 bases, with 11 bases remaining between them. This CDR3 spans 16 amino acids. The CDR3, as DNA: TGTGCCAGCAGCTTAGCGGGGGCCAGGGCTGGAAACACCATATATTTT. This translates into CASSLAGARAGNTIYF.

The CDR3: CASSYLYEQYF. The CDR3 bases are TGTGCCAGCAGTTATCTCTACGAGCAGTACTTC. The chain joins TRBV6-6 to TRBJ2-7; D is unresolved. In germline, CDR1 is MNHNY, CDR2 SVGAGI (reference sequence). V was shortened by 3 bases and J by 3 bases, with 3 bases between the two germline ends. There are 11 residues in the CDR3.

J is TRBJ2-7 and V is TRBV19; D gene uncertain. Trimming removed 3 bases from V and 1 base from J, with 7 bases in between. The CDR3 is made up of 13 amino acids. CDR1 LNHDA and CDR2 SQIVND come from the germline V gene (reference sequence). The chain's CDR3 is CASSIKLSYEQYF. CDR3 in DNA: TGTGCCAGTAGTATCAAGCTGTCCTACGAGCAGTACTTC. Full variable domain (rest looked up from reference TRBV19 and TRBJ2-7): DGGITQSPKYLFRKEGQNVTLSCEQNLNHDAMYWYRQDPGQGLRLIYYSQIVNDFQKGDIAEGYSVSREKKESFPLTVTSAQKNPTAFYLCASSIKLSYEQYFGPGTRLTVT.

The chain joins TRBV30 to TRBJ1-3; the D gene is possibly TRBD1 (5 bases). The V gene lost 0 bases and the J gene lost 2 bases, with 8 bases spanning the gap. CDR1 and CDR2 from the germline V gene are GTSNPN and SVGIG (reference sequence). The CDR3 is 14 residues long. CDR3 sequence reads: CAWSVGGTGNTIYF. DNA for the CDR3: TGTGCCTGGAGTGTCGGGGGGACTGGAAACACCATATATTTT.

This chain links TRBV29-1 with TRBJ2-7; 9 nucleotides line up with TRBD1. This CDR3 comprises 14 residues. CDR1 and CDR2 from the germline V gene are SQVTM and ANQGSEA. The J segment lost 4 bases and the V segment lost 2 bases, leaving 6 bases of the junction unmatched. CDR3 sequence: CSVELGQGRYEQYF. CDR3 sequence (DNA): TGCAGCGTTGAACTCGGACAGGGGAGGTACGAGCAGTACTTC.

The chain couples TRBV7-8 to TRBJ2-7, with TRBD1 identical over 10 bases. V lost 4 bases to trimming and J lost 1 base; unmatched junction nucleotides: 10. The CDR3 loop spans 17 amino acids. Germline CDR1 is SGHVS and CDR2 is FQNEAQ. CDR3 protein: CASSSNPDRGESYEQYF. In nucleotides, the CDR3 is TGTGCCAGCAGCTCGAATCCGGACAGGGGGGAGTCCTACGAGCAGTACTTC.

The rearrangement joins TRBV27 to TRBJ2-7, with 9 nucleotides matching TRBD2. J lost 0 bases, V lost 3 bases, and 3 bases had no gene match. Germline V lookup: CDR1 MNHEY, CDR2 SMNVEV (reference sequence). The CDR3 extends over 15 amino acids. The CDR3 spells CASSFGTSRSYEQYF. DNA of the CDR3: TGTGCCAGCAGTTTCGGGACTAGCCGCTCCTACGAGCAGTACTTC.

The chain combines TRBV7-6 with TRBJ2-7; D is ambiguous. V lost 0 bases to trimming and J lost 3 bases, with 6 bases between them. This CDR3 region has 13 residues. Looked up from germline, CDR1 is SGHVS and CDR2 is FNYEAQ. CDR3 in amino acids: CASSLANGYEQYF. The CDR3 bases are TGTGCCAGCAGCTTAGCGAACGGCTACGAGCAGTACTTC.

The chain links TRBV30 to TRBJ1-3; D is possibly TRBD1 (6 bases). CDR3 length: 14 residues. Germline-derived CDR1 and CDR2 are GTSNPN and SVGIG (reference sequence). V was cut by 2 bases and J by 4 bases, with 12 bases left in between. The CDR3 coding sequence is TGTGCCTGGAGTCAGGACAGATTCGGAAACACCATATATTTT. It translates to CAWSQDRFGNTIYF.

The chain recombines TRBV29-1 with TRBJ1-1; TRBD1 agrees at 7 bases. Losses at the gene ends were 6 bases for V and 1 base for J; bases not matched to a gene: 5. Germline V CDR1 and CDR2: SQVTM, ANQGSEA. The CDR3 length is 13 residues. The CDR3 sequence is CSVYRGENTEAFF. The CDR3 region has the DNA TGCAGCGTCTACAGGGGAGAGAACACTGAAGCTTTCTTT.

Written as DNA, the CDR3 is TGTGCCAGTAGTATCCGGACAGATCGCTTGGCTGAAGCTTTCTTT. Translating gives CASSIRTDRLAEAFF. The chain carries TRBV19 and TRBJ1-1; perhaps TRBD1 as D (6 bases). Germline CDR1 and CDR2: LNHDA and SQIVND (reference sequence). The V gene lost 3 bases and the J gene lost 6 bases, with 17 bases spanning the gap. The CDR3 consists of 15 residues.

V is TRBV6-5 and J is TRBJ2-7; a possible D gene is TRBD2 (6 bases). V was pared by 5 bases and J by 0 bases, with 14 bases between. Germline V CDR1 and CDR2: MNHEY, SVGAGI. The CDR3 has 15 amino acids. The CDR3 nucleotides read TGTGCCAGCAGTAACCGGGACTCCGCCTCCTACGAGCAGTACTTC. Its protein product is CASSNRDSASYEQYF.

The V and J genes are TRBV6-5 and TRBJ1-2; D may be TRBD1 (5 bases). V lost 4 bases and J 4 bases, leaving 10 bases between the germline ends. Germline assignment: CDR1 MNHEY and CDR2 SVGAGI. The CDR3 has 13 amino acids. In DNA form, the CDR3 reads TGTGCCAGCAGTTTCGACGGGGGCTATGGCTACACCTTC. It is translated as CASSFDGGYGYTF.

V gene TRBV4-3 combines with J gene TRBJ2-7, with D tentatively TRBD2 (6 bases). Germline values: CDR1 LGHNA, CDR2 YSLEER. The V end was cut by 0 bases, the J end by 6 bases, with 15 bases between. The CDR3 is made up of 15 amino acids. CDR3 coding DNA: TGCGCCAGCAGCCAAGAGGGATGGGGGGAATCCGAGCAGTACTTC. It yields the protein CASSQEGWGESEQYF.

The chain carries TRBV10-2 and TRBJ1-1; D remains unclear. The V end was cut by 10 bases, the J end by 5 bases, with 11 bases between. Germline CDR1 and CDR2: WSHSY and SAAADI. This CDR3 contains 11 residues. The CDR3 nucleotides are TGCGCCACCATCCGTAGTACTGAAGCTTTCTTT. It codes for CATIRSTEAFF.

The chain's CDR3 is CASSPGQSTDTQYF. The CDR3 region has the DNA TGCGCCAGCAGCCCTGGACAGAGCACAGATACGCAGTATTTT. The J gene is TRBJ2-3, the V gene TRBV5-1; D may be TRBD1 (6 bases). This CDR3 region has 14 residues. Germline CDR1 SGHRS, CDR2 YFSETQ. With 4 bases removed from V and 0 bases from J, the gap between germline ends came to 9 bases. Full variable domain (missing parts from reference TRBV5-1 and TRBJ2-3): KAGVTQTPRYLIKTRGQQVTLSCSPISGHRSVSWYQQTPGQGLQFLFEYFSETQRNKGNFPGRFSGRQFSNSRSEMNVSTLELGDSALYLCASSPGQSTDTQYFGPGTRLTVL.